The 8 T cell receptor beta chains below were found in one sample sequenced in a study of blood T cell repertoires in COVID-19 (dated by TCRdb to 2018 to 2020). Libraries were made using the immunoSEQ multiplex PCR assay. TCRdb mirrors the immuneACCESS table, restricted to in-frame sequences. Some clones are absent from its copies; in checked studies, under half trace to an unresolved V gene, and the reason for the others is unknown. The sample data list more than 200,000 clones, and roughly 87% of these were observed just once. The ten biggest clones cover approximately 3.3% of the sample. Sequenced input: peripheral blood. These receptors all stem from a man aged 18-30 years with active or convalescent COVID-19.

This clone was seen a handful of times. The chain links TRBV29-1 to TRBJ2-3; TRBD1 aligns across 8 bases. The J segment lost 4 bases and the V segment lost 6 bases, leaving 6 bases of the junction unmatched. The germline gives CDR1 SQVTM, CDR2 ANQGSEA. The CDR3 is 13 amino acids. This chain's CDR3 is CSVRDRSSDTQYF. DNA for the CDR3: TGCAGCGTGAGGGACAGGTCATCAGATACGCAGTATTTT.

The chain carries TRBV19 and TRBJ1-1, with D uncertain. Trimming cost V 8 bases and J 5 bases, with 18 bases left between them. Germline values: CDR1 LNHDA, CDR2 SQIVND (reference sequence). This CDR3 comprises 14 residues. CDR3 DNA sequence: TGTGCCAGTGGGTCTAGTATAGCGGGGACTGAAGCTTTCTTT. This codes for CASGSSIAGTEAFF.

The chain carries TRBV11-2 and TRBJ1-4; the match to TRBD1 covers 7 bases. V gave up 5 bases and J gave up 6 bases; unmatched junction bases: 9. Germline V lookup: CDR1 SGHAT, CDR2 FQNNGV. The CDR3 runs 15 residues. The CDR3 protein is CASSPGQRVDEKLFF. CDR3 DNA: TGTGCCAGCAGCCCGGGACAGAGAGTGGATGAAAAACTGTTTTTT. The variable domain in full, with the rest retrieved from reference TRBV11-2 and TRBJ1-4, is EAGVAQSPRYKIIEKRQSVAFWCNPISGHATLYWYQQILGQGPKLLIQFQNNGVVDDSQLPKDRFSAERLKGVDSTLKIQPAKLEDSAVYLCASSPGQRVDEKLFFGSGTQLSVL.

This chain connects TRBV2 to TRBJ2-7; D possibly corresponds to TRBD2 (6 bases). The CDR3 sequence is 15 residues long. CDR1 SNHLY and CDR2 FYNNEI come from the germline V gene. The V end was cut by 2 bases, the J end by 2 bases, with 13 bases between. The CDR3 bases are TGTGCCAGCAGTGAATTGGCGGGGTCAACCTACGAGCAGTACTTC. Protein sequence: CASSELAGSTYEQYF.

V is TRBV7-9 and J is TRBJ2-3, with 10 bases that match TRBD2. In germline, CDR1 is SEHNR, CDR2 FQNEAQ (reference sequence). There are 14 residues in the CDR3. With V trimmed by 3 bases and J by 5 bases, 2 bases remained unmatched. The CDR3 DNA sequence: TGTGCCAGCAGCTTTAGCGGGAGGATAGATACGCAGTATTTT. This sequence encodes CASSFSGRIDTQYF.

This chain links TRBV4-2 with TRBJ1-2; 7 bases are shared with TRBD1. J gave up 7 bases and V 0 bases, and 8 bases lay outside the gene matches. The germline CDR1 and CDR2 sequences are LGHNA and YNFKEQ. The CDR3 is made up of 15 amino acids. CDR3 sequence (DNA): TGTGCCAGCAGCCAAGACCGACAGGGAGTGGGTGGCTACACCTTC. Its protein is CASSQDRQGVGGYTF.

CDR3 DNA: TGTGCCAGCAGAATTAGCGTCAGCACAGATACGCAGTATTTT. Translation gives CASRISVSTDTQYF. The chain couples TRBV6-5 to TRBJ2-3; tentative D call: TRBD2 (5 bases). The CDR3 length is 14 residues. Per germline, CDR1 MNHEY and CDR2 SVGAGI. V shed 6 bases and J shed 0 bases, with 10 bases lying between them.

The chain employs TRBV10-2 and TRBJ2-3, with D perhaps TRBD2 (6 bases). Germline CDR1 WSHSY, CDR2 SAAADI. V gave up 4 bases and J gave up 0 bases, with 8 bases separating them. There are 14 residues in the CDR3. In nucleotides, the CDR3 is TGCGCCAGCAGTGCGGCGGGGAGCACAGATACGCAGTATTTT. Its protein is CASSAAGSTDTQYF.